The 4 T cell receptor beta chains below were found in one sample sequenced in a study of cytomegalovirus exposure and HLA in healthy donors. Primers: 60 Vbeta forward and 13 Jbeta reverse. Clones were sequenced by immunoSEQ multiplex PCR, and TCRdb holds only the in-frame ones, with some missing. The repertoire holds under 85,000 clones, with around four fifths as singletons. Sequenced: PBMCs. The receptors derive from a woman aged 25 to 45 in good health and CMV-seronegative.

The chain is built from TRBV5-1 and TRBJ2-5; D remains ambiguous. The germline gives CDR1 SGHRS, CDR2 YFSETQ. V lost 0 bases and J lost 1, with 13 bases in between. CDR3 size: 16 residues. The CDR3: CASSLGGRRSQETQYF. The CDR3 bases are TGCGCCAGCAGCTTGGGCGGTCGGCGGAGCCAAGAGACCCAGTACTTC.

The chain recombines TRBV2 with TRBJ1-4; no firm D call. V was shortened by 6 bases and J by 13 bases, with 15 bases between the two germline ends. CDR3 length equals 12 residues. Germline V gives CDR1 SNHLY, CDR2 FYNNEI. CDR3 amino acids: CASRPETSGLFF. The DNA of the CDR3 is TGTGCCAGCAGGCCAGAAACCTCAGGACTGTTTTTT.

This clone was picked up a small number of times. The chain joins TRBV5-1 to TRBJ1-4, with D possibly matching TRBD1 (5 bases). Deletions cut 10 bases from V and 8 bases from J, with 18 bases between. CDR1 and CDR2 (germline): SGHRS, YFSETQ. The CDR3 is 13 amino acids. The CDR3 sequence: CACQGGEGEKLFF. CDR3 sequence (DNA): TGCGCCTGCCAGGGAGGGGAGGGAGAAAAACTGTTTTTT. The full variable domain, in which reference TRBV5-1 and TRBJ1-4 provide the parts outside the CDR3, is KAGVTQTPRYLIKTRGQQVTLSCSPISGHRSVSWYQQTPGQGLQFLFEYFSETQRNKGNFPGRFSGRQFSNSRSEMNVSTLELGDSALYLCACQGGEGEKLFFGSGTQLSVL.

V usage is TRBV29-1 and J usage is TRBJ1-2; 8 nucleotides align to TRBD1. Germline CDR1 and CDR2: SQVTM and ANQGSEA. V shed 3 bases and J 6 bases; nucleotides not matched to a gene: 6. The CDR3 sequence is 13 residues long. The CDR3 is CSVDGQGADGYTF. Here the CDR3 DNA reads TGCAGCGTTGACGGGCAGGGGGCGGATGGCTACACCTTC.